This T cell receptor beta chain was sequenced for a study of beta chain features in type 1 diabetes. General study results and limits: Unsettled here was the matter of whether HLA type influences TCRB rearrangement. All four CD4+ subsets of Type 1 diabetes patients contained TCRB CDR3s that were moderately but significantly shorter.

Sequencing targeted expressed TCRB transcripts, as all isolated RNA had been reverse transcribed. The table came from immunoSEQ multiplex PCR; TCRdb's copy has only in-frame clones and leaves some out. The table shows more than 250,000 clones, with just over 20% occurring only once. Germline V lookup: CDR1 SGHDN, CDR2 FVKESK. The V and J ends lost 5 bases and 0 bases, in that order; junction bases with no gene match: 6. This CDR3 spans 17 amino acids. For this clone: Its target is not known.

The clonotype comes from a woman aged 40 to 50 with type 1 diabetes. The chain joins TRBV14 to TRBJ2-3; TRBD2 agrees at 12 bases. The specimen was naive CD4+ T cells from blood. The CDR3 DNA reads as TGTGCCAGCAGCGCGTGGGGGACTAGCGGGAGCACAGATACGCAGTATTTT. It specifies CASSAWGTSGSTDTQYF.